The clone carrying this TCR beta chain is a singleton in its sample. This CDR3 is built from 15 residues. Germline values: CDR1 MGHDK, CDR2 SYGVNS. The trim removed 5 bases at V and 1 base at J, leaving 6 bases unmatched. cDNA prepared by RNA extraction and subsequent reverse transcription served as the template for sequencing. The protocol was immunoSEQ multiplex PCR, while the TCRdb copy is restricted to in-frame clones and leaves out a portion. Here the sample spans about 200,000 clones, 50% to 70% being singletons. This entry comes from a study of CD8+ T cells in alopecia areata. The wider study: Tofacitinib administration persisted for 6 to 18 months, succeeded by 6 months off drug.

The J gene is TRBJ2-5, the V gene TRBV25-1; 8 nucleotides align to TRBD1. The origin of this receptor is a human donor with alopecia areata. The input for sequencing was CD4+ T cells sorted from blood, taken at week 0. The CDR3 sequence is CASSRWTGSQETQYF. The CDR3 DNA reads as TGTGCCAGCAGTCGTTGGACAGGGAGCCAAGAGACCCAGTACTTC.